Given below is one T cell receptor (beta chain) in context. This CDR3 has 13 amino acids. Germline CDR1 is GTSNPN and CDR2 is SVGIG (reference sequence). The ends lost 5 bases at V and 3 bases at J; junction bases unmatched: 3. Assay: immunoSEQ multiplex PCR; the TCRdb copy retains only in-frame clones and omits some. Of just over 35,000 clones in the sample, roughly 85% were seen once. These data are taken from a study of radiotherapy plus CTLA-4 blockade in lung cancer. This receptor was identified in a human donor with non-small cell lung cancer who had stable disease on radiotherapy plus ipilimumab. The rearrangement joins TRBV30 to TRBJ1-5, with 8 nucleotides matching TRBD1. The starting material was peripheral blood, obtained from a patient treated with radiotherapy plus ipilimumab. The CDR3 nucleotides are TGTGCCTGGCGGACAGGGACCAATCAGCCCCAGCATTTT. Its protein is CAWRTGTNQPQHF.